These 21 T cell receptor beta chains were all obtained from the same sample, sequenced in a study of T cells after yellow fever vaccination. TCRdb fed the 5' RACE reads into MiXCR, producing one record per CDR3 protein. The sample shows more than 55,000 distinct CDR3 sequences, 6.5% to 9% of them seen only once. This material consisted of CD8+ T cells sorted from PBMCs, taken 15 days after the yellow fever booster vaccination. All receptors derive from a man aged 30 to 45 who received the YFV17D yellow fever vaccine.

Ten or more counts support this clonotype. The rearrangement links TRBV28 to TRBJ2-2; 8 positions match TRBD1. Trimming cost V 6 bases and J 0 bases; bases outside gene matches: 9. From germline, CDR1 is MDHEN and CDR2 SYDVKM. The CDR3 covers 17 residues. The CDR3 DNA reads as TGTGCCAGCAGCGACTTCCCGGGACAGGCGAACACCGGGGAGCTGTTTTTT. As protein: CASSDFPGQANTGELFF.

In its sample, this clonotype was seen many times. CDR3 in amino acids: CSVSSDRYNEQFF. DNA of the CDR3: TGCAGTGTATCCTCGGACAGGTACAATGAGCAGTTCTTC. The gene calls are TRBV20-1 and TRBJ2-1, with 7 bases identical to TRBD1. Germline CDR1 DFQATT, CDR2 SNEGSKA (reference sequence). The CDR3 contains 13 residues. V gave up 7 bases and J gave up 4 bases; unmatched junction bases: 7.

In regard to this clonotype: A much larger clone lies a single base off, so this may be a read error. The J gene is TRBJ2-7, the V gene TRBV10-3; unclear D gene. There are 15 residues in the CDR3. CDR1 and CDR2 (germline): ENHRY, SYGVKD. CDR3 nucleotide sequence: TGTTCCATCAGTGTTGTGAAGGACCTCTCCTACGAGCAGTACTTC. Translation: CSISVVKDLSYEQYF.

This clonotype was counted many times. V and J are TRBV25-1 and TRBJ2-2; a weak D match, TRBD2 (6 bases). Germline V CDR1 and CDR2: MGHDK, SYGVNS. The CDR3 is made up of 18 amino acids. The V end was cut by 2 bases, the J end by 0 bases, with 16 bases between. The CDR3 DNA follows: TGTGCCAGCAGTGAACATTTTTATGCGGGACCGAACACCGGGGAGCTGTTTTTT. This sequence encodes CASSEHFYAGPNTGELFF.

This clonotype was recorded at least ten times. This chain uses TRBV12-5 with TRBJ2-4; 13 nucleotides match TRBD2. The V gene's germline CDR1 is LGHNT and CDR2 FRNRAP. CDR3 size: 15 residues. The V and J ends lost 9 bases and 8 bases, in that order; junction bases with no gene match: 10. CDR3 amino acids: CASQLAGGGDDIQYF. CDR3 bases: TGTGCTAGCCAACTAGCGGGAGGGGGGGACGACATTCAGTACTTC.

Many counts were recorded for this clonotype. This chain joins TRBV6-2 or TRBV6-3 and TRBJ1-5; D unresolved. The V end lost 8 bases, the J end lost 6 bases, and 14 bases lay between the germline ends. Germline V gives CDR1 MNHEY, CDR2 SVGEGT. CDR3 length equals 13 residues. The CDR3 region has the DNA TGTGCCAGCTCCCTGGCCGGGCTTCAGCCCCAGCATTTT. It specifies CASSLAGLQPQHF.

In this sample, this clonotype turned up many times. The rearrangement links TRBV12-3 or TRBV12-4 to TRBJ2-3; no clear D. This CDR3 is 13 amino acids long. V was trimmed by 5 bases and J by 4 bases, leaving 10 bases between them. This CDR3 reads CASSPPPSDTQYF. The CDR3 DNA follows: TGTGCCAGCAGTCCCCCACCCTCAGATACGCAGTATTTT.

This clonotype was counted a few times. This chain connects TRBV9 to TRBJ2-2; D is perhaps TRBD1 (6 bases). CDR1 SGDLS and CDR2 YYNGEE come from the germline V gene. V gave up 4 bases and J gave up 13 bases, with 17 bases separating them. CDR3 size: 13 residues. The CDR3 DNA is TGTGCCAGCAGCCCCCGGGACACCGCTGGGCTGTTTTTT. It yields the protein CASSPRDTAGLFF.

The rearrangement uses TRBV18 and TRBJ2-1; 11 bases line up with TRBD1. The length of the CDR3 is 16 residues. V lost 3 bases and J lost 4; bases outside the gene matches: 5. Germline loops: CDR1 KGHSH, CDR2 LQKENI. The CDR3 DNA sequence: TGTGCCAGCTCACCTGGGACAGGGGGGATGTACAATGAGCAGTTCTTC. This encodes CASSPGTGGMYNEQFF.

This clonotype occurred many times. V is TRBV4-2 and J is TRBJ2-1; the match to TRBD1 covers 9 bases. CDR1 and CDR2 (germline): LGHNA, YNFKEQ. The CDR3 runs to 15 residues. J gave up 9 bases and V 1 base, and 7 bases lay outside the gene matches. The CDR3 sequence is CASSQGGTGFGEQFF. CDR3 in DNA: TGTGCCAGCAGCCAAGGTGGGACAGGGTTTGGTGAGCAGTTCTTC.

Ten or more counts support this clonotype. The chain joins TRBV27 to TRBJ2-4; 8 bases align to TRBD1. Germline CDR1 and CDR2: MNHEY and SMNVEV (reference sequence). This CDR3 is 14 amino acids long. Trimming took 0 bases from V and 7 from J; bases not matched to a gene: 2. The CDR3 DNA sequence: TGTGCCAGCAGTTTATCGCAGGGGGCGAACATTCAGTACTTC. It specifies CASSLSQGANIQYF.

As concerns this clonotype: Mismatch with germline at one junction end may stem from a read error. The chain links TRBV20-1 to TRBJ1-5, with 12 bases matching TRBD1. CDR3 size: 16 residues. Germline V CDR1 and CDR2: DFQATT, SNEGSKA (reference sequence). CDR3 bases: TGCTGTGCTAGGGGACAGGGGGCGTGCTGGGGTTGGCCCCAGCATTTT. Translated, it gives CCARGQGACWGWPQHF.

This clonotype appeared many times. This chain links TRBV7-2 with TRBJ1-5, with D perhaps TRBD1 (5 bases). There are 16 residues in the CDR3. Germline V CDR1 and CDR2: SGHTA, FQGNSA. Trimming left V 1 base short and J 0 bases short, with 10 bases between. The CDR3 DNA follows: TGTGCCAGCAGCTTAGGTTGGGGGTATAGCAATCAGCCCCAGCATTTT. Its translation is CASSLGWGYSNQPQHF. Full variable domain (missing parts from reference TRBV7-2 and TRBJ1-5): GAGVSQSPSNKVTEKGKDVELRCDPISGHTALYWYRQSLGQGLEFLIYFQGNSAPDKSGLPSDRFSAERTGGSVSTLTIQRTQQEDSAVYLCASSLGWGYSNQPQHFGDGTRLSIL.

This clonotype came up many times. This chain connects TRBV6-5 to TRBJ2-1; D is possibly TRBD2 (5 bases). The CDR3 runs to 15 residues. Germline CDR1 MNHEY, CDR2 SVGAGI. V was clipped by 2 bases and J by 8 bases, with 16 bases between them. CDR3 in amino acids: CASSYSDPSLYEQFF. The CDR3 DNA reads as TGTGCCAGCAGTTACAGTGATCCTAGCCTCTATGAGCAGTTCTTC.

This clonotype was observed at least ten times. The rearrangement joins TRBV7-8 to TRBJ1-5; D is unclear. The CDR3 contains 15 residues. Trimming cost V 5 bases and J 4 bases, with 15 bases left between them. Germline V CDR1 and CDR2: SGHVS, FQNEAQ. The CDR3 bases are TGTGCCAGCAGCACCCCCGGGGATCGAAATCAGCCCCAGCATTTT. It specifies CASSTPGDRNQPQHF.

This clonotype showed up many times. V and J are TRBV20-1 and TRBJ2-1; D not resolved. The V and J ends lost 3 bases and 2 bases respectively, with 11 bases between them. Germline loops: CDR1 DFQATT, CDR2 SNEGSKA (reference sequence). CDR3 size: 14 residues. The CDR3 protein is CSASPLGTYNEQFF. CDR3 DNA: TGCAGTGCTAGCCCCTTGGGAACCTACAATGAGCAGTTCTTC.

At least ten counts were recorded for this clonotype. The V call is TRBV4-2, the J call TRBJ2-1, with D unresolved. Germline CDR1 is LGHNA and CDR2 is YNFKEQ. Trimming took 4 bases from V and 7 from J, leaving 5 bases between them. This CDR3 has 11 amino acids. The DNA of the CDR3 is TGTGCCAGCAGCCGTTCGAATGAGCAGTTCTTC. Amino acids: CASSRSNEQFF.

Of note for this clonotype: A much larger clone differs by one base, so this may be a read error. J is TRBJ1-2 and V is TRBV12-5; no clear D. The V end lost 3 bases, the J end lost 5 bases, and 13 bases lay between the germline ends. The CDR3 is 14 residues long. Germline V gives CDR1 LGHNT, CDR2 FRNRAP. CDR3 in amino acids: CASGFSPVPYGYTF. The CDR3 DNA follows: TGTGCTAGTGGTTTCTCCCCAGTGCCGTATGGCTACACCTTC.

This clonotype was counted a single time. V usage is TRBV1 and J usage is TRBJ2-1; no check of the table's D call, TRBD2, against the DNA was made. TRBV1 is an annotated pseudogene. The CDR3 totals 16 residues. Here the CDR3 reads CTGGGPSGSENNEQFF. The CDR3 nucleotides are TGCACCGGGGGGGGGCCGAGCGGGAGCGAAAACAATGAGCAGTTCTTC.

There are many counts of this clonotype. The CDR3 DNA is TGTGCCACCAGCAGCAACGTAGCGGGAGGCACAGATACGCAGTATTTT. Its protein product is CATSSNVAGGTDTQYF. This chain connects TRBV15 to TRBJ2-3; 9 positions agree with TRBD2. J lost 1 base, V lost 3 bases, and 5 bases had no gene match. This CDR3 has 16 residues. Germline V gene sequence: CDR1 LNHNV, CDR2 YYDKDF (reference sequence).

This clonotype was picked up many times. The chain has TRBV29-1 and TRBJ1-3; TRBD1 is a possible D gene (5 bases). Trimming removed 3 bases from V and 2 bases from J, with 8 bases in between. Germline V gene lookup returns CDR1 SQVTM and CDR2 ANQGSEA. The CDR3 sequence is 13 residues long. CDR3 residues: CSVDPGTGNTIYF. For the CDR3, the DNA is TGCAGCGTTGATCCAGGGACTGGAAACACCATATATTTT.